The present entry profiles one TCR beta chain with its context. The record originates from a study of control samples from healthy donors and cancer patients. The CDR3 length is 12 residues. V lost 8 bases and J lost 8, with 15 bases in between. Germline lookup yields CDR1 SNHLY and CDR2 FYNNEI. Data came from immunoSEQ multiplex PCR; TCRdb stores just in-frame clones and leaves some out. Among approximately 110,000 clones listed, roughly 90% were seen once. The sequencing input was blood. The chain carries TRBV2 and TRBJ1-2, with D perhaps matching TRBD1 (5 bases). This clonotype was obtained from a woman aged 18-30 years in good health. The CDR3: CASLAREGGYTF. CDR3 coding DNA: TGTGCCAGCCTTGCCAGGGAAGGAGGCTACACCTTC.